A selection of T cell receptor beta chains follows, all from one sample in a study of T cell responses to AZD1222 COVID-19 vaccine. TCRdb keeps only in-frame clones here, not all; method: immunoSEQ multiplex PCR. The sample holds tens of thousands of clones; 70% to 80% are singletons and the top ten take less than 4%. This material consisted of peripheral blood, taken 28 days after the second AZD1222 dose. The receptors originated from an adult who received the AZD1222 COVID-19 vaccine. The CDR3 runs from the conserved cysteine through the conserved F or W. Each record gives: J gene, V gene, clone size, D gene, CDR3 DNA, CDR3 protein. The D gene is left open where the match is weak. The listing skips clone size in some rows; elsewhere it reads once, few, many or a size class.

J gene: TRBJ1-1
V gene: TRBV6-5
clone size: NA
D gene: TRBD1
CDR3 DNA: TGTGCCAGCAGACCGGGACAGGCAAGAACTGAAGCTTTCTTT
CDR3 protein: CASRPGQARTEAFF

J gene: TRBJ2-7
V gene: TRBV28
clone size: NA
D gene: NA
CDR3 DNA: TGTGCCATCGAGGGGGTAACCTACGAGCAGTACTTC
CDR3 protein: CAIEGVTYEQYF

J gene: TRBJ1-2
V gene: TRBV28
clone size: few
D gene: NA
CDR3 DNA: TGTGCCAGCAGCACAGGGACCCATTATGGCTACACCTTC
CDR3 protein: CASSTGTHYGYTF

J gene: TRBJ1-3
V gene: TRBV4-2
clone size: NA
D gene: NA
CDR3 DNA: TGTGCCAGCAGCCAAGGGGATCCGGGTGCTGGAAACACCATATATTTT
CDR3 protein: CASSQGDPGAGNTIYF

J gene: TRBJ2-7
V gene: TRBV5-5
clone size: NA
D gene: TRBD1
CDR3 DNA: TGTGCCAGCAGCTTGACAGGGGTGAGCACGCGGGAGCAGTACTTC
CDR3 protein: CASSLTGVSTREQYF

J gene: TRBJ2-7
V gene: TRBV6-5
clone size: NA
D gene: TRBD1
CDR3 DNA: TGTGCCAGCAGTTTCGGGACAGGGGGCGAGCAGTACTTC
CDR3 protein: CASSFGTGGEQYF

J gene: TRBJ1-5
V gene: TRBV6-1
clone size: NA
D gene: TRBD1
CDR3 DNA: TGTGCCAGCAGTGAAGGAGGGGGCCGGCAGCCCCAGCATTTT
CDR3 protein: CASSEGGGRQPQHF

J gene: TRBJ1-1
V gene: TRBV7-2
clone size: once
D gene: TRBD1
CDR3 DNA: TGTGCCAGCAGCCCAAGGGCCGGGACAGGGTTATTGAACACTGAAGCTTTCTTT
CDR3 protein: CASSPRAGTGLLNTEAFF

J gene: TRBJ2-7
V gene: TRBV19
clone size: NA
D gene: TRBD1
CDR3 DNA: TGTGCCAGTAGTACCCGGGACAGGTTCTACGAGCAGTACTTC
CDR3 protein: CASSTRDRFYEQYF

J gene: TRBJ2-2
V gene: TRBV5-1
clone size: NA
D gene: TRBD2
CDR3 DNA: TGCGCCAGCCGACTGCGGGGGTCCACCGGGGAGCTGTTTTTT
CDR3 protein: CASRLRGSTGELFF

J gene: TRBJ1-4
V gene: TRBV5-1
clone size: once
D gene: TRBD1
CDR3 DNA: TGCGCCAGCAGCCCTGGCGGTGGACAGGGGGCCGGGGCTGAAAAACTGTTTTTT
CDR3 protein: CASSPGGGQGAGAEKLFF

J gene: TRBJ1-3
V gene: TRBV18
clone size: NA
D gene: NA
CDR3 DNA: TGTGCCAGCTCGCCTACTAGGGACGGCAACTCTGGAAACACCATATATTTT
CDR3 protein: CASSPTRDGNSGNTIYF

J gene: TRBJ1-2
V gene: TRBV19
clone size: NA
D gene: TRBD1
CDR3 DNA: TGTGCCAGTAGTATCCCCGGGACAGCATACTATGGCTACACCTTC
CDR3 protein: CASSIPGTAYYGYTF

J gene: TRBJ1-3
V gene: TRBV6-6
clone size: NA
D gene: NA
CDR3 DNA: TGTGCCAGCAGTCCGATCACAGGGACCTCGATCCCTCTGCCTGGAAACACCATATATTTT
CDR3 protein: CASSPITGTSIPLPGNTIYF

J gene: TRBJ1-4
V gene: TRBV19
clone size: NA
D gene: NA
CDR3 DNA: TGTGCCAGTAGTATGGAGTTGGGGCAGCTTCTTAATGAAAAACTGTTTTTT
CDR3 protein: CASSMELGQLLNEKLFF

J gene: TRBJ1-2
V gene: TRBV6-1
clone size: NA
D gene: NA
CDR3 DNA: TGTGCCAGCAGTGAGAGGGGGTATGGCTACACCTTC
CDR3 protein: CASSERGYGYTF

J gene: TRBJ1-2
V gene: TRBV6-1
clone size: NA
D gene: NA
CDR3 DNA: TGTGCCAGCAGTGAAAGGGGCAGCCCGCCTCCACTCTATGGCTACACCTTC
CDR3 protein: CASSERGSPPPLYGYTF

J gene: TRBJ2-6
V gene: TRBV10-1
clone size: NA
D gene: NA
CDR3 DNA: TGCGCCAGCAGCTTAGACAGAAGCGGGGCCAACGTCCTGACTTTC
CDR3 protein: CASSLDRSGANVLTF

J gene: TRBJ2-7
V gene: TRBV27
clone size: NA
D gene: TRBD2
CDR3 DNA: TGTGCCAGCAGTTCTATAGCGGGCTCCTACGAGCAGTACTTC
CDR3 protein: CASSSIAGSYEQYF

J gene: TRBJ1-1
V gene: TRBV29-1
clone size: NA
D gene: TRBD1
CDR3 DNA: TGCAGCGTTGGACAGACAGGGCTCGCCGTCACTGAAGCTTTCTTT
CDR3 protein: CSVGQTGLAVTEAFF

J gene: TRBJ2-7
V gene: TRBV7-2
clone size: once
D gene: NA
CDR3 DNA: TGTGCCAGCAGCTTAGCACAAAGGTCCGAGCAGTACTTC
CDR3 protein: CASSLAQRSEQYF

J gene: TRBJ1-1
V gene: TRBV29-1
clone size: NA
D gene: NA
CDR3 DNA: TGCAGCGTGGCGGGACGTACCACTAAGGGCACTGAAGCTTTCTTT
CDR3 protein: CSVAGRTTKGTEAFF

J gene: TRBJ2-1
V gene: TRBV7-2
clone size: NA
D gene: NA
CDR3 DNA: TGTGCCAGCAGCTTAGAGGCGAGCTCCTACAATGAGCAGTTCTTC
CDR3 protein: CASSLEASSYNEQFF

J gene: TRBJ1-4
V gene: TRBV4-3
clone size: NA
D gene: NA
CDR3 DNA: TGCGCCAGCAGCCAGACGTACTCAACTAATGAAAAACTGTTTTTT
CDR3 protein: CASSQTYSTNEKLFF

J gene: TRBJ2-7
V gene: TRBV2
clone size: NA
D gene: NA
CDR3 DNA: TGTGCCAGCAGTGTATTTGGGTCCGAGCAGTACTTC
CDR3 protein: CASSVFGSEQYF

J gene: TRBJ1-5
V gene: TRBV19
clone size: NA
D gene: NA
CDR3 DNA: TGTGCCAGTAGTCTCTCTTTCGGTCAGCAGCCCCAGCATTTT
CDR3 protein: CASSLSFGQQPQHF

J gene: TRBJ2-6
V gene: TRBV28
clone size: NA
D gene: TRBD2
CDR3 DNA: TGTGCCAGCCGCGGCGGGGGGGACCCGTCCTCTGGGGCCAACGTCCTGACTTTC
CDR3 protein: CASRGGGDPSSGANVLTF

J gene: TRBJ1-3
V gene: TRBV7-6
clone size: NA
D gene: NA
CDR3 DNA: TGTGCCAGCATCGCCCGCCCAGGGGTTTTGGGCTCTGGAAACACCATATATTTT
CDR3 protein: CASIARPGVLGSGNTIYF

J gene: TRBJ1-6
V gene: TRBV3-1/TRBV3-2
clone size: NA
D gene: TRBD1
CDR3 DNA: TGTGCCAGCAGCCAGGGACAGCGATTTTCACCCCTCCACTTT
CDR3 protein: CASSQGQRFSPLHF

J gene: TRBJ2-4
V gene: TRBV19
clone size: once
D gene: NA
CDR3 DNA: TGTGCCAGTAGTATGGCGCAGTCGTATGTCAAAAACATTCAGTACTTC
CDR3 protein: CASSMAQSYVKNIQYF

J gene: TRBJ1-6
V gene: TRBV6-6
clone size: NA
D gene: TRBD1
CDR3 DNA: TGTGCCAGCAGTCCGGATCAGGGACAGGGTGGTTCACCCCTCCACTTT
CDR3 protein: CASSPDQGQGGSPLHF

J gene: TRBJ2-7
V gene: TRBV2
clone size: NA
D gene: TRBD1
CDR3 DNA: TGTGCCAGCGGGACAGGGGGTACCGAGCAGTACTTC
CDR3 protein: CASGTGGTEQYF

J gene: TRBJ2-2
V gene: TRBV28
clone size: once
D gene: TRBD2
CDR3 DNA: TGTGCCAGCAGCCCCGCGGGTCGGGGGAGGGGAATAGTGTTTTTT
CDR3 protein: CASSPAGRGRGIVFF

J gene: TRBJ1-1
V gene: TRBV15
clone size: NA
D gene: NA
CDR3 DNA: TGTGCCACCAGCAGAGATCGGGTCCCTCCAGCTTTCTTT
CDR3 protein: CATSRDRVPPAFF

J gene: TRBJ1-5
V gene: TRBV10-3
clone size: NA
D gene: NA
CDR3 DNA: TGTGCCATCAGTACACGGCGGGTCCGGACGTCTGACGGACAAGATCAGCCCCAGCATTTT
CDR3 protein: CAISTRRVRTSDGQDQPQHF

J gene: TRBJ2-4
V gene: TRBV18
clone size: NA
D gene: TRBD1
CDR3 DNA: TGTGCCAGCTCACCCGGGACAGGGGGCTTTTACATTCAGTACTTC
CDR3 protein: CASSPGTGGFYIQYF

J gene: TRBJ2-3
V gene: TRBV5-8
clone size: NA
D gene: NA
CDR3 DNA: TGTGCCAGCAGCACTACCACCACAGATACGCAGTATTTT
CDR3 protein: CASSTTTTDTQYF

J gene: TRBJ1-1
V gene: TRBV10-3
clone size: NA
D gene: NA
CDR3 DNA: TGTGCCATCGGCACCCAGGGCGGTGAGACTGAAGCTTTCTTT
CDR3 protein: CAIGTQGGETEAFF

J gene: TRBJ1-2
V gene: TRBV28
clone size: NA
D gene: TRBD1
CDR3 DNA: TGTGCCACCCTAGCTGGGACAGCGTATGGCTACACCTTC
CDR3 protein: CATLAGTAYGYTF

J gene: TRBJ2-2
V gene: TRBV11-3
clone size: NA
D gene: NA
CDR3 DNA: TGTGCCAGCAGATCAAGTGTCGGTTTCGGGGAGCTGTTTTTT
CDR3 protein: CASRSSVGFGELFF

J gene: TRBJ2-6
V gene: TRBV4-3
clone size: NA
D gene: TRBD2
CDR3 DNA: TGCGCCAGCAGCTCCCTAGCGGGGGACTCTGGGGCCAACGTCCTGACTTTC
CDR3 protein: CASSSLAGDSGANVLTF

J gene: TRBJ1-5
V gene: TRBV18
clone size: NA
D gene: NA
CDR3 DNA: TGTGCCAGCTCACCTGCAGCCCCCAATCAGCCCCAGCATTTT
CDR3 protein: CASSPAAPNQPQHF

J gene: TRBJ1-2
V gene: TRBV28
clone size: NA
D gene: NA
CDR3 DNA: TGTGCCAGCAGTTTAACGGGGGTCCGTGGCTACACCTTC
CDR3 protein: CASSLTGVRGYTF

J gene: TRBJ1-1
V gene: TRBV11-3
clone size: NA
D gene: NA
CDR3 DNA: TGTGCCAGCAGCTTATCTACCACTGAAGCTTTCTTT
CDR3 protein: CASSLSTTEAFF

J gene: TRBJ1-1
V gene: TRBV19
clone size: NA
D gene: NA
CDR3 DNA: TGTGCCAGTAGCGAGGGGCGGATTAGCGCTGAAGCTTTCTTT
CDR3 protein: CASSEGRISAEAFF

J gene: TRBJ2-5
V gene: TRBV6-2/TRBV6-3
clone size: few
D gene: NA
CDR3 DNA: TGTGCCAGCAGTTACTCGACAGCGCGGGAGACCCAGTACTTC
CDR3 protein: CASSYSTARETQYF

J gene: TRBJ1-6
V gene: TRBV5-5
clone size: NA
D gene: TRBD1
CDR3 DNA: TGTGCCAGCAGCTGGGACGGGACAGGGGGGTATAATTCACCCCTCCACTTT
CDR3 protein: CASSWDGTGGYNSPLHF

J gene: TRBJ1-4
V gene: TRBV4-3
clone size: few
D gene: NA
CDR3 DNA: TGCGCCAGCAGCCAAGACCAGGGAAGTGAAAAACTGTTTTTT
CDR3 protein: CASSQDQGSEKLFF

J gene: TRBJ2-2
V gene: TRBV2
clone size: NA
D gene: NA
CDR3 DNA: TGTGCCAGCAGTCCCGGGACAAAGAACACCGGGGAGCTGTTTTTT
CDR3 protein: CASSPGTKNTGELFF

J gene: TRBJ1-2
V gene: TRBV6-5
clone size: NA
D gene: NA
CDR3 DNA: TGTGCCAGCAGTTACTCCAACTATGGCTACACCTTC
CDR3 protein: CASSYSNYGYTF

J gene: TRBJ2-1
V gene: TRBV28
clone size: NA
D gene: NA
CDR3 DNA: TGTGCCAGCAGTGGCTTTTTGGTATACAATGAGCAGTTCTTC
CDR3 protein: CASSGFLVYNEQFF

J gene: TRBJ2-5
V gene: TRBV7-9
clone size: few
D gene: NA
CDR3 DNA: TGTGCCAGCAGCTTAGACGAGGAGGAGACCCAGTACTTC
CDR3 protein: CASSLDEEETQYF

J gene: TRBJ1-1
V gene: TRBV19
clone size: NA
D gene: NA
CDR3 DNA: TGTGCCAGTAGTGGCAGGGAGGGGACTGAAGCTTTCTTT
CDR3 protein: CASSGREGTEAFF

J gene: TRBJ1-6
V gene: TRBV20-1
clone size: NA
D gene: NA
CDR3 DNA: TGCAGTGCTAGTCTCATACATTCACCCCTCCACTTT
CDR3 protein: CSASLIHSPLHF

J gene: TRBJ1-4
V gene: TRBV5-1
clone size: few
D gene: TRBD1
CDR3 DNA: TGCGCCAGCAGCTGGGGACAGGGTGGGGAAAAACTGTTTTTT
CDR3 protein: CASSWGQGGEKLFF